Given below is one T cell receptor (beta chain) in context. Its specificity is not known. These data belong to a study of early T cells in non-severe SARS-CoV-2 infection. Overall study: The chains were unpaired, and the sequenced material was bulk RNA from unsorted whole blood.

Tagging with unique molecular identifiers was applied to individual cDNA molecules. TCRdb fed the 5' RACE reads into MiXCR, producing one record per CDR3 protein. The sample carries approximately 38,000 distinct CDR3 sequences, roughly 4.7% recorded once. Study results and caveats: Sequences matched to VDJdb favored anti-spike CD8 responses, while private and CD4 specificities were missed.

The V gene's germline CDR1 is SGHDT and CDR2 YYEEEE. V was shortened by 1 base and J by 8 bases, with 16 bases between the two germline ends. The CDR3 sequence is 15 residues long. The chain has TRBV5-6 and TRBJ2-1; a possible D gene is TRBD1 (7 bases). The sequence derives from an adult who was a healthcare worker with PCR-confirmed SARS-CoV-2 infection or an uninfected control (not recorded which). Specimen: whole blood. CDR3 in DNA: TGTGCCAGCAGCTTGATGGGGCAGGGGGGCGATGAGCAGTTCTTC. It yields the protein CASSLMGQGGDEQFF.